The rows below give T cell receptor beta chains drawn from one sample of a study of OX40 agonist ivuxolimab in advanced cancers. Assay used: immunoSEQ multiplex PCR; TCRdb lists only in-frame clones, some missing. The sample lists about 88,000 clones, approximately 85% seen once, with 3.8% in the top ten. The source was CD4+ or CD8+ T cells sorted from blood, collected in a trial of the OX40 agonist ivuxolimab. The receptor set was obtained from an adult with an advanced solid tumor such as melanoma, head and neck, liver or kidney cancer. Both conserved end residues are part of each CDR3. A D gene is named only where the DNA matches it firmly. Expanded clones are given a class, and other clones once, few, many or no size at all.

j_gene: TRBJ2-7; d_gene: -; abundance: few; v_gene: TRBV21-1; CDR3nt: TGTGCCAGCAGCAACTCGCATGGGTTTGGTGAGCAGTACTTC; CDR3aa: CASSNSHGFGEQYF
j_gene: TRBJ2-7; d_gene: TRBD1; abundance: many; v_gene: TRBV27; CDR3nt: TGTGCCAGCAGCCTTGACAGGGAAGGCGAGCAGTACTTC; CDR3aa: CASSLDREGEQYF
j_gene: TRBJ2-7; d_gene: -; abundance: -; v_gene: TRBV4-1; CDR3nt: TGCGCCAGCAGCCAAGAAGGCACAGTAGGAGACGAGCAGTACTTC; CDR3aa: CASSQEGTVGDEQYF
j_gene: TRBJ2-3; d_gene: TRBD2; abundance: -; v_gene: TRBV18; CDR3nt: TGTGCCAGCTCGCGTCTAGCGGGAGAGGCAGATACGCAGTATTTT; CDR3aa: CASSRLAGEADTQYF
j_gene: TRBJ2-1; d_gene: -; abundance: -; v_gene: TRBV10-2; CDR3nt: TGCGCCAGCAGTGTCCCCGTCTACAATGAGCAGTTCTTC; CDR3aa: CASSVPVYNEQFF
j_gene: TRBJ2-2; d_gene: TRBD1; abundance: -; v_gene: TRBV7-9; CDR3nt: TGTGCCGGAGAGCGGAGACAGGGGGGTACCGGGGAGCTGTTTTTT; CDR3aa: CAGERRQGGTGELFF
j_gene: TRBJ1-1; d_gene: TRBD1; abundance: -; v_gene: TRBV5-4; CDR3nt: TGTGCCAGCAGCTGGGACAGGGTTAGGGCTGAAGCTTTCTTT; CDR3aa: CASSWDRVRAEAFF
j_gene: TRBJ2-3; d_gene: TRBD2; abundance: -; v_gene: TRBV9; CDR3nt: TGTGCCAGCAGCGTAACCCTCCAGCGGGGAAGCACAGATACGCAGTATTTT; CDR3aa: CASSVTLQRGSTDTQYF
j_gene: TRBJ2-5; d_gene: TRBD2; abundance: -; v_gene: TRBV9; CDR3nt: TGTGCCAGCAGCGTATTATCGGGAGGGCCGGGAGAGACCCAGTACTTC; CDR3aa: CASSVLSGGPGETQYF
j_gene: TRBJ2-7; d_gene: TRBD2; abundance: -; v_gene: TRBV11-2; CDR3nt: TGTGCCAGCAGCCCGACTAGCGGGAGTTCTTACCGCTCCTACGAGCAGTACTTC; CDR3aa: CASSPTSGSSYRSYEQYF
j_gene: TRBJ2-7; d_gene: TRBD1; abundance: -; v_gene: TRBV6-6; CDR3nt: TGTGCCAGCAGTCAGGACAGGGAAATCTACGAGCAGTACTTC; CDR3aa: CASSQDREIYEQYF
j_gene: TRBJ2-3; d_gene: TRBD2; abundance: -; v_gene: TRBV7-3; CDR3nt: TGTGCCAGCAGCTCAGGACTAGCCACAGATACGCAGTATTTT; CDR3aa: CASSSGLATDTQYF
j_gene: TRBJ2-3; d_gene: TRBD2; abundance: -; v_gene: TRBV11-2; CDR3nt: TGTGCCAGCAGCACTAGCGGAGGGATGGCAGATACGCAGTATTTT; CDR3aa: CASSTSGGMADTQYF
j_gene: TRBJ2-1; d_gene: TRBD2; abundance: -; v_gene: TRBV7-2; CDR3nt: TGTGCCAGCAGCTTAGGGGCGGGAGGACTCTACAATGAGCAGTTCTTC; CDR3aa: CASSLGAGGLYNEQFF
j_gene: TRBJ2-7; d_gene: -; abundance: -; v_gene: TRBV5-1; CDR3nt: TGCGCCAGCAGTTTTCTCTCCTCCTACGAGCAGTACTTC; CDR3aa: CASSFLSSYEQYF
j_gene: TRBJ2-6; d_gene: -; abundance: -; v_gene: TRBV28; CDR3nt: TGTGCCAGCAGCCTTTTGGAGTGGAAGGGCTCTGGGGCCAACGTCCTGACTTTC; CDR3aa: CASSLLEWKGSGANVLTF
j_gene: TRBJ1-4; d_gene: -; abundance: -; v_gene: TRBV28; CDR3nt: TGTGCCAGCAAGCGAAGTAGTAATGAAAAACTGTTTTTT; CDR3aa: CASKRSSNEKLFF
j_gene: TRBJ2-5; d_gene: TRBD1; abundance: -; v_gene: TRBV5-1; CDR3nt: TGCGCCAGCAGCTTCCAGGGGGCGGGAGAGACCCAGTACTTC; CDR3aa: CASSFQGAGETQYF
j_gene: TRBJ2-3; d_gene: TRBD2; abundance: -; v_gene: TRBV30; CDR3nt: TGTGCCTGGAGTCTTGTCCTAGCGGGACCAGATACGCAGTATTTT; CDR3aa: CAWSLVLAGPDTQYF
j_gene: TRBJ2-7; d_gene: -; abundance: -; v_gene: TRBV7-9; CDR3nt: TGTGCCAGCAGCTTAGACGGCCAGTTCTACGAGCAGTACTTC; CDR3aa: CASSLDGQFYEQYF
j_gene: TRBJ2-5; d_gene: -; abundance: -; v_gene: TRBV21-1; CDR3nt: TGTGCCAGCAGCAACCAGGATAACCAAGAGACCCAGTACTTC; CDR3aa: CASSNQDNQETQYF
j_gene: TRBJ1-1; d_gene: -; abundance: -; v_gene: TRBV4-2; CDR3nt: TGTGCCAGCAGCACGCATTACACTGAAGCTTTCTTT; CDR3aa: CASSTHYTEAFF
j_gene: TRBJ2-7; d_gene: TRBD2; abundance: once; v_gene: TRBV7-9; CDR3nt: TGTGCCAGCAGCTTAGTGGTAGCGGGGGCCTCCTACGAGCAGTACTTC; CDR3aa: CASSLVVAGASYEQYF
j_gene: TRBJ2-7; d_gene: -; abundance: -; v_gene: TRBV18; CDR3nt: TGTGCCAGCTCAAAGGCAGGGGCCCTTGATGTGGAGCAGTACTTC; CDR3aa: CASSKAGALDVEQYF
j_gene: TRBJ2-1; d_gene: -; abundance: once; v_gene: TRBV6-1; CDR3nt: TGTGCCATTTCGGGTGAGCAGTTCTTC; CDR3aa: CAISGEQFF
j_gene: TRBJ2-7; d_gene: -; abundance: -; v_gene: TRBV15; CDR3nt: TGTGCCACCAGCGCTGACAGGGAGGCTCTGAACGAGCAGTACTTC; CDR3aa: CATSADREALNEQYF
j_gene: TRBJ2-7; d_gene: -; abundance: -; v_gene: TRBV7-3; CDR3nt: TGTGCCAGCAGCTTAACCGGAGGGGACGAGCAGTACTTC; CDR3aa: CASSLTGGDEQYF
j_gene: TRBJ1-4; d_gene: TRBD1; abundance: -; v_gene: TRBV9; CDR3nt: TGTGCCAGCAGCTACGGGACAGGGGCTGAAAAACTGTTTTTT; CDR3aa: CASSYGTGAEKLFF
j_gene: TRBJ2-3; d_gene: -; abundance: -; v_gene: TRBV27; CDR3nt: TGTGCCAGCAGTTCAGAAAACACAGATACGCAGTATTTT; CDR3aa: CASSSENTDTQYF
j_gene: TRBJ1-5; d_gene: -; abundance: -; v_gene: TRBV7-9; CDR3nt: TGTGCCAGCAGAAGGGGGAATCAGCCCCAGCATTTT; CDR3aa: CASRRGNQPQHF
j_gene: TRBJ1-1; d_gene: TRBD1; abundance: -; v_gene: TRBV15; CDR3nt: TGTGCCACCAGCGTATCGGGACAGGGGTCGACTTTCTTT; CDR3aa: CATSVSGQGSTFF
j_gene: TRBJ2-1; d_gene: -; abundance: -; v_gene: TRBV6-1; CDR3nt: TGTGCCAGCACATCCCTCCAAGTCGATGAGCAGTTCTTC; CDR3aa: CASTSLQVDEQFF